The subject of this entry is one TCR beta chain. Healthy HIV-negative adults without recent acute infections or vaccinations served as donors. The record originates from a study of shared clonotypes between healthy human individuals. Sequenced by immunoSEQ multiplex PCR; TCRdb stores in-frame clones only, minus some. The repertoire consists of over a million clones, with roughly 96% occurring once and the leading ten covering approximately 1.1%. Sequencing used naive CD4+ T cells sorted from blood. The subset: CD45RA+ positively selected. The receptor comes from a young man in good health.

The CDR3 sequence is CASGGTSFYEQYF. As DNA, the CDR3 is TGTGCCAGCGGGGGGACTAGCTTCTACGAGCAGTACTTC. V gene TRBV27 combines with J gene TRBJ2-7; TRBD2 matches 9 bases. V dropped 8 bases and J dropped 3; count of bases not matched to a gene: 5. The germline V gene has CDR1 MNHEY and CDR2 SMNVEV (reference sequence). The CDR3 has 13 amino acids.